The 4 T cell receptor beta chains in this list originate from one sample, sequenced in a study of STAT3 mutations in large granular lymphocyte leukemia (dated by TCRdb to about 2019). Results the study describes overall, beyond this receptor: Every T-LGLL patient showed at least one immunodominant TCRbeta clonotype, and about half showed multiple immunodominant subclonotypes.

Their recognized antigens are unknown. Library creation used the immunoSEQ multiplex PCR assay. TCRdb limited this immuneACCESS table to in-frame rearrangements with V and J called. A share of clones is missing; checked studies link under half to unresolved V genes, and the rest is unexplained. The sample table holds about 19,000 clones, of which 92% were seen once. Clones ranked in the top ten supply 45% of the sample. The specimen sequenced was peripheral blood mononuclear cells. These receptors all stem from a man in his fifties or sixties with T-cell large granular lymphocyte leukemia. Some clones in this sample may be carry-over from other donors' samples. The age is the age at diagnosis.

V and J are TRBV7-4 and TRBJ2-1; D remains unclear. Per the germline V gene, CDR1 is SGHVT and CDR2 is SQSDAQ. The length of the CDR3 is 15 residues. V lost 1 base, J lost 2 bases, and 9 bases lay in between. In DNA form, the CDR3 reads TGTGCCAGCAGCTTAGGAATAGGCACCTACAATGAGCAGTTCTTC. Its translation is CASSLGIGTYNEQFF.

J is TRBJ2-7 and V is TRBV27; 10 positions match TRBD2. CDR1 is MNHEY, CDR2 SMNVEV, per germline (reference sequence). V was pared by 3 bases and J by 4 bases, with 6 bases of the junction left unmatched. This CDR3 is 15 amino acids long. In DNA form, the CDR3 reads TGTGCCAGCAGTTTTTTAGCGGGAGGCGGATACGAGCAGTACTTC. It yields the protein CASSFLAGGGYEQYF.

The V and J genes are TRBV5-1 and TRBJ1-4; 7 positions match TRBD1. Looked up from germline, CDR1 is SGHRS and CDR2 is YFSETQ. The CDR3 length is 16 residues. Unmatched junction bases numbered 3, after V lost 0 bases and J lost 1 base. CDR3 bases: TGCGCCAGCAGCTTGGGACAGGGTTTAACTAATGAAAAACTGTTTTTT. Amino acid sequence: CASSLGQGLTNEKLFF.

This chain links TRBV2 with TRBJ2-5; a weak D match, TRBD2 (7 bases). The CDR3 has 14 amino acids. The V gene's germline CDR1 is SNHLY and CDR2 FYNNEI. V was pared by 7 bases and J by 5 bases, with 17 bases between. CDR3 bases: TGTGCCAGCACCAAGGGGGGGTTCGTGGAGACCCAGTACTTC. Encoded protein: CASTKGGFVETQYF.